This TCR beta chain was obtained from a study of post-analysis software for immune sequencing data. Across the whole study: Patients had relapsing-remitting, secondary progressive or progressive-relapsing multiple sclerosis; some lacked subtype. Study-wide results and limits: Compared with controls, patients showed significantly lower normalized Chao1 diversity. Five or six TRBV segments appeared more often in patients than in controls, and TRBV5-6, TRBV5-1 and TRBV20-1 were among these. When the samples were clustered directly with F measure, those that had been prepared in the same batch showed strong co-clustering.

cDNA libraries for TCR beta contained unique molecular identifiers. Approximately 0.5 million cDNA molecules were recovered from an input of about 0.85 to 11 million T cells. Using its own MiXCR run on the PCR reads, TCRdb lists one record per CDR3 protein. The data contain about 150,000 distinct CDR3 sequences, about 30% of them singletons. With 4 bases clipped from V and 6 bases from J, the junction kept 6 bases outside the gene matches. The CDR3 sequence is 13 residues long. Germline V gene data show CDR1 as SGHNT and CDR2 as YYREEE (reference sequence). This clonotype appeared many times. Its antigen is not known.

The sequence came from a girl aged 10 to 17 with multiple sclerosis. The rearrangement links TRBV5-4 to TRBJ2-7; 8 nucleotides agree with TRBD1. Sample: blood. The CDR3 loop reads CASSMDRVIEQYF. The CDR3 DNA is TGTGCCAGCAGCATGGACAGGGTGATCGAGCAGTACTTC.